This TCR beta chain was recorded in a study of T cells in localized non-small cell lung cancer. Profiled with immunoSEQ multiplex PCR; TCRdb holds only in-frame clones, not every one. The table shows roughly 35,000 clones, with around nine tenths occurring only once. The TCR sequence derives from a female donor over 55 with stage I lung adenocarcinoma. This specimen was peripheral blood, taken before any cancer treatment.

CDR3 protein: CASSLDMGLSETQYF. The CDR3 DNA sequence: TGTGCCAGCAGTCTCGACATGGGGTTAAGTGAGACCCAGTACTTC. The chain recombines TRBV28 with TRBJ2-5, with unresolved D. V dropped 5 bases and J dropped 5 bases, with 18 bases sitting between them. The germline V gene has CDR1 MDHEN and CDR2 SYDVKM. The CDR3 extends over 15 amino acids.